This T cell receptor (beta chain) is from a study of regulatory T cells in long-lasting Graves disease. The CDR3 runs to 14 residues. CDR1 SGHRS and CDR2 YFSETQ come from the germline V gene. The V and J ends lost 2 bases and 7 bases, in that order; junction bases with no gene match: 6. Through Arm-PCR of CDR3 regions and iRepertoire HTBI primers, TCR beta libraries were built. One entry per CDR3 protein results from TCRdb running MiXCR on the multiplex PCR reads. This sample has 300,000 to 400,000 distinct CDR3 sequences, with about a sixth found just once. Study conclusions and caveats: Peripheral blood alone, not thyroid tissue, underwent study. Preferential use of TRBV28, TRBJ1-2 and TRBJ2-5 was seen in persistent disease.

Time point given: newly diagnosed GD, antithyroid drugs for less than 3 months. PBMC-extracted RNA yielded the TCR library. Of note for this clonotype: Its antigen is as yet unknown.

The sample was also linked to a second study, of T cells in Graves' hyperthyroidism and ophthalmopathy. That source notes: HTBI primers were employed in a first-round RT-PCR of the TCR CDR3.

The specimen comprised peripheral blood mononuclear cells (PBMCs), sampled at new diagnosis, from a patient treated with antithyroid drugs. The J gene is TRBJ2-1, the V gene TRBV5-1; 7 bases match TRBD1. The receptor's source is a middle-aged man with Graves disease. The CDR3 sequence is CASSFKDRVNEQFF. DNA of the CDR3: TGCGCCAGCAGCTTCAAAGACAGGGTAAATGAGCAGTTCTTC.